The 2 T cell receptor beta chains below come from one sample, sequenced in a study of technical replicates of blood from several donors. Profiled with immunoSEQ multiplex PCR; TCRdb holds only in-frame clones, not every one. The sample lists fewer than 80,000 clones, approximately 86% occurring once. What was sequenced was PBMCs. Receptor source: a human donor in good health. Some clones in this sample may be carry-over from other donors' samples.

To note about this clone: An end of the junction differs from the germline gene, which may be a read error. V usage is TRBV5-1 and J usage is TRBJ2-3; maybe TRBD1 (6 bases). The CDR3 extends over 15 amino acids. Germline V gives CDR1 SGHRS, CDR2 YFSETQ. CDR3 bases: TGCGCCAGCAGCTCACAGGGACGAGGCACGGATACGCAGTATTTT. Translating gives CASSSQGRGTDTQYF.

The chain employs TRBV4-1 and TRBJ1-2; D gene unclear. The CDR3 has 17 residues. CDR1 MGHRA and CDR2 YSYEKL come from the germline V gene. The V end was cut by 0 bases, the J end by 0 bases, with 14 bases between. CDR3 DNA: TGCGCCAGCAGCCAAGATAGACGGAGCCCCTCTAACTATGGCTACACCTTC. Its translation: CASSQDRRSPSNYGYTF.